This T cell receptor (beta chain) was captured in a study of CD8 T cells in Susac syndrome. J lost 5 bases, V lost 6 bases, and 7 bases had no gene match. Looked up from germline, CDR1 is SEHNR and CDR2 is FQNEAQ (reference sequence). The CDR3 loop spans 14 amino acids. Random hexamers were used to reverse transcribe about 0.5 to 1 ug of RNA. TCR beta CDR3 was amplified by immunoSEQ multiplex PCR. This amplification extended across 54 Vbeta and 13 Jbeta segments. TCRdb redid the calling of the immunoSEQ multiplex PCR reads with MiXCR, one entry per CDR3 protein. The sample has fewer than 350,000 distinct CDR3 sequences, roughly 94% seen once. CD8+ and CD4+ T cells circulating in blood were sequenced for TCR beta.

V gene TRBV7-9 combines with J gene TRBJ2-1; 7 nucleotides align to TRBD2. The specimen was CD4+ T cells from PBMCs. This receptor was taken from a human donor with multiple sclerosis. CDR3 in DNA: TGTGCCAGCAGATTTTGGGACTATGACAATGAGCAGTTCTTC. As protein: CASRFWDYDNEQFF. The full variable domain, with the rest looked up from reference TRBV7-9 and TRBJ2-1, is DTGVSQNPRHKITKRGQNVTFRCDPISEHNRLYWYRQTLGQGPEFLTYFQNEAQLEKSRLLSDRFSAERPKGSFSTLEIQRTEQGDSAMYLCASRFWDYDNEQFFGPGTRLTVL.